These 8 T cell receptor beta chains came from one sample sequenced in a study of T cell repertoires in cytomegalovirus infection. TCRdb passed the reads through MiXCR, listing each CDR3 protein once. Of some 180,000 distinct CDR3 sequences listed, roughly 9% were seen once; the top ten hold approximately 4.6%. What was sequenced was PBMCs. The receptors were sampled from a human donor in good health (CMV status not recorded). Some clones in this sample may be carry-over from other donors' samples.

Ten or more counts support this clonotype. The chain carries TRBV12-3 or TRBV12-4 and TRBJ1-1; TRBD1 is a possible D gene (6 bases). The CDR3 spans 13 residues. V was pared by 10 bases and J by 0 bases, with 12 bases between. CDR3 amino acids: CATHRELNTEAFF. CDR3 coding DNA: TGTGCCACGCACAGGGAGTTGAACACTGAAGCTTTCTTT.

This clonotype was seen ten or more times. CDR3 DNA: TGTGCCAGCAAACAAGTGAACACTGAAGCTTTCTTT. This sequence encodes CASKQVNTEAFF. The chain carries TRBV28 and TRBJ1-1; no firm D call. CDR3 length equals 12 residues. Trimming removed 7 bases from V and 0 bases from J, with 6 bases in between. Germline V lookup: CDR1 MDHEN, CDR2 SYDVKM. The whole variable domain, remainder taken from reference TRBV28 and TRBJ1-1, is DVKVTQSSRYLVKRTGEKVFLECVQDMDHENMFWYRQDPGLGLRLIYFSYDVKMKEKGDIPEGYSVSREKKERFSLILESASTNQTSMYLCASKQVNTEAFFGQGTRLTVV.

The chain joins TRBV6-1 to TRBJ2-7; either TRBD1 or TRBD2 may supply D (6 bases each). The V gene lost 6 bases and the J gene lost 2 bases, with 17 bases spanning the gap. Germline V lookup: CDR1 MNHNS, CDR2 SASEGT. The CDR3 covers 15 residues. The CDR3 is CASRTRTGATYEQYF. CDR3 coding DNA: TGTGCCAGCAGAACTCGGACGGGGGCGACCTACGAGCAGTACTTC.

There are a few counts of this clonotype. The chain has TRBV5-6 and TRBJ1-1; D unclear. Germline lookup yields CDR1 SGHDT and CDR2 YYEEEE. This CDR3 region has 16 residues. V lost 1 base, J lost 1 base, and 14 bases lay in between. CDR3 sequence (DNA): TGTGCCAGCAGCTTGCGGGCCGCACCGAGGAACACTGAAGCTTTCTTT. The encoded protein is CASSLRAAPRNTEAFF.

This clonotype was counted only a few times. The chain has TRBV13 and TRBJ2-7; D unclear. The V end was cut by 5 bases, the J end by 2 bases, with 10 bases between. CDR3 length: 13 residues. CDR1 and CDR2 (germline): PRHDT, FYEKMQ (reference sequence). The DNA of the CDR3 is TGTGCCAGCAGCCAGGTAACTGCCTACGAGCAGTACTTC. Its translation is CASSQVTAYEQYF.

This sequence joins TRBV3-1 and TRBJ1-2, with D hard to call. CDR3 length: 14 amino acids. Trimming cost V 3 bases and J 0 bases, with 8 bases left between them. Germline assignment: CDR1 LGHDT and CDR2 YNNKEL (reference sequence). CDR3 nucleotide sequence: TGTGCCAGCAGCCAGACATTAACTAACTATGGCTACACCTTC. Translation: CASSQTLTNYGYTF.

This chain connects TRBV20-1 to TRBJ2-1, with D perhaps being TRBD1 or TRBD2 (6 bases each). The CDR3 length is 16 residues. V shed 5 bases and J shed 10 bases, with 27 bases lying between them. The germline V gene has CDR1 DFQATT and CDR2 SNEGSKA (reference sequence). The CDR3 region has the DNA TGCAGTGCTCGAGGGTCGGGGGCTAGAGGGTACATGGAGCAGTTCTTC. Its protein is CSARGSGARGYMEQFF.

This clonotype has ten or more counts. V is TRBV6-2 or TRBV6-3 and J is TRBJ1-3; possible D gene TRBD1, 5 bases. V lost 5 bases and J lost 0, with 8 bases in between. This CDR3 is 14 amino acids long. Germline CDR1 reads MNHEY; CDR2 reads SVGEGT. The CDR3 protein is CASSPGTSGNTIYF. CDR3 DNA sequence: TGTGCCAGCAGTCCCGGGACCTCTGGAAACACCATATATTTT.